Listed below are T cell receptor beta chains from one sample, sequenced in a study of CD8+CD57+ T cells in acquired aplastic anemia. MiXCR, applied by TCRdb to the reads, yields one record per CDR3 protein. The sample includes about 48,000 distinct CDR3 sequences, approximately 72% of them seen just once. Sequencing input: sorted CD4+, CD8+, or CD8+CD57+ T cells (not recorded which) from PBMCs. These receptors were taken from a human donor in good health, serving as a control. CDR3s include the opening cysteine and the closing phenylalanine or tryptophan. The order of the fields is clone size, V gene, J gene, D gene, CDR3 DNA, CDR3 protein. The D gene is left open where the match is weak. The listing skips clone size in some rows; elsewhere it reads once, few, many or a size class.

clone size: medium-sized
V gene: TRBV15
J gene: TRBJ2-3
D gene: .
CDR3 DNA: TGTGCCACCAGCAGAGACAATCTATATACTCCCACAGATACGCAGTATTTT
CDR3 protein: CATSRDNLYTPTDTQYF

clone size: few
V gene: TRBV7-9
J gene: TRBJ1-1
D gene: .
CDR3 DNA: TGCGGCGACCACACTGAAGCTTTCTTT
CDR3 protein: CGDHTEAFF

clone size: .
V gene: TRBV15
J gene: TRBJ2-3
D gene: .
CDR3 DNA: TGTGCCACCAGCAGAAGGGTGGCGGATACGCAGTATTTT
CDR3 protein: CATSRRVADTQYF

clone size: .
V gene: TRBV19
J gene: TRBJ2-1
D gene: TRBD2
CDR3 DNA: TGTGCCAGCGGGGGACTAGCGGGAACAGAGCAGTTCTTC
CDR3 protein: CASGGLAGTEQFF

clone size: .
V gene: TRBV29-1
J gene: TRBJ2-3
D gene: TRBD2
CDR3 DNA: TGCAGCGCGGACCTAGCGGGAGGTACAGGTACGCAGTATTTT
CDR3 protein: CSADLAGGTGTQYF

clone size: .
V gene: TRBV24-1
J gene: TRBJ2-5
D gene: TRBD1
CDR3 DNA: TGTGCCACCAGTGGAGGGACAGCAAACAGCTACGAGACCCAGTACTTC
CDR3 protein: CATSGGTANSYETQYF

clone size: .
V gene: TRBV7-9
J gene: TRBJ2-7
D gene: .
CDR3 DNA: TGTGCCAGCAGCTTAAGGGACGGTACCTACGAGCAGTACTTC
CDR3 protein: CASSLRDGTYEQYF

clone size: .
V gene: TRBV7-9
J gene: TRBJ2-7
D gene: .
CDR3 DNA: TGTGCCAGCAGCGGCGGCACGGCCTACGAGCAGTACTTC
CDR3 protein: CASSGGTAYEQYF

clone size: .
V gene: TRBV24-1
J gene: TRBJ2-7
D gene: .
CDR3 DNA: TGTGCCACCAACAGACTTGTAACCTACGAGCAGTACTTC
CDR3 protein: CATNRLVTYEQYF

clone size: .
V gene: TRBV2
J gene: TRBJ1-3
D gene: .
CDR3 DNA: TGTGCCAGCAGTGAATTTGGGGGCTCTGGAAACACCATATATTTT
CDR3 protein: CASSEFGGSGNTIYF

clone size: once
V gene: TRBV7-2
J gene: TRBJ1-2
D gene: .
CDR3 DNA: TGTGCCAGCAGCTCAGGCCAAGGGGCGCGGGGCTACACCTTC
CDR3 protein: CASSSGQGARGYTF

clone size: .
V gene: TRBV6-1
J gene: TRBJ1-1
D gene: .
CDR3 DNA: TGTGCCAGCAGGCCGGGGAAGCGGAACACTGAAGCTTTCTTT
CDR3 protein: CASRPGKRNTEAFF